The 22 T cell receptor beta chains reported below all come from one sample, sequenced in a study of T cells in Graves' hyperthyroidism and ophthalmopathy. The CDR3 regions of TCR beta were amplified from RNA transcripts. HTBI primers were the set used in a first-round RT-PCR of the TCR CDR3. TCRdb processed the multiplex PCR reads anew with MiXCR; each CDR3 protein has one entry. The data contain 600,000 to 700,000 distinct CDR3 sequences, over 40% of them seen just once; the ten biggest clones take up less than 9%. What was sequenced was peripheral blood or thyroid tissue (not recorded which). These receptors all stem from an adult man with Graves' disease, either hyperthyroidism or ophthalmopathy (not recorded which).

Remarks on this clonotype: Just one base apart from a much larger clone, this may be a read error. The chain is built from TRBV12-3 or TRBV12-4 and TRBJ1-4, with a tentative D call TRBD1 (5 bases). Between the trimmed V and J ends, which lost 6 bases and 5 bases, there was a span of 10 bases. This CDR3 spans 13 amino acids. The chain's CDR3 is CASSWGGNEKLFF. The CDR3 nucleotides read TGTGCCAGCAGCTGGGGGGGGAATGAAAAACTGTTTTTT.

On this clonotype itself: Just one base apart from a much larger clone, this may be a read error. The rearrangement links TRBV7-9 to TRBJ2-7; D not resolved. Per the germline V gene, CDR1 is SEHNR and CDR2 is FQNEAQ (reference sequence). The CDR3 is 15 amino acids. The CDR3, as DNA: TGTGCCAACAGCTTTGGTGGGCATAGCTCCTACGAGCAGTACTTC. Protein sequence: CANSFGGHSSYEQYF.

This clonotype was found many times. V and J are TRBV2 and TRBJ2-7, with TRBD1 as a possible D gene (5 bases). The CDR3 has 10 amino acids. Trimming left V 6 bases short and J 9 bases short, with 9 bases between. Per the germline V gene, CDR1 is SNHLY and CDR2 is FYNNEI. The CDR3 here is CASRGPRQYF. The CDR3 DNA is TGTGCCAGCAGGGGGCCCCGGCAGTACTTC. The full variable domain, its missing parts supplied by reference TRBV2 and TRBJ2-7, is EPEVTQTPSHQVTQMGQEVILRCVPISNHLYFYWYRQILGQKVEFLVSFYNNEISEKSEIFDDQFSVERPDGSNFTLKIRSTKLEDSAMYFCASRGPRQYFGPGTRLTVT.

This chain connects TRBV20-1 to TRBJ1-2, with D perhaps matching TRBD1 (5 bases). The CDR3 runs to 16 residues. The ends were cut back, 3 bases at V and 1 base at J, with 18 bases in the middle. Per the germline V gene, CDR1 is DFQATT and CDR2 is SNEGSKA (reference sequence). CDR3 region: CSARDGGLPLNYGYTF. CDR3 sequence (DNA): TGCAGTGCTAGGGATGGGGGACTGCCACTTAACTATGGCTACACCTTC.

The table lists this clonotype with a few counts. The CDR3 is CASSHPDRNYGYTF. The CDR3 DNA is TGTGCCAGCAGCCATCCGGACCGTAACTATGGCTACACCTTC. V is TRBV7-9 and J is TRBJ1-2; no firm D call. This CDR3 is 14 amino acids long. In germline, CDR1 is SEHNR, CDR2 FQNEAQ (reference sequence). Trimming removed 5 bases at V and 1 base at J, with 11 bases between.

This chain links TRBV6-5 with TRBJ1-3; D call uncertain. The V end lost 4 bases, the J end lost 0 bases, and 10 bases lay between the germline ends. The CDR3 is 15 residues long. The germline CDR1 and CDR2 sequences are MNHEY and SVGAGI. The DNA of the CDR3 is TGTGCCAGCAGTTCCTTACAGAGCTCTGGAAACACCATATATTTT. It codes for CASSSLQSSGNTIYF.

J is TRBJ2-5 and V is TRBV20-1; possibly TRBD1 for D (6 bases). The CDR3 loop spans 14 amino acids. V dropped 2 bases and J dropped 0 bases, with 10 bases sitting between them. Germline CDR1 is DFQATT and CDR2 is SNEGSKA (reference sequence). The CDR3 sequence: CSARSTGNQETQYF. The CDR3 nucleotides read TGCAGTGCTAGATCAACAGGGAACCAAGAGACCCAGTACTTC.

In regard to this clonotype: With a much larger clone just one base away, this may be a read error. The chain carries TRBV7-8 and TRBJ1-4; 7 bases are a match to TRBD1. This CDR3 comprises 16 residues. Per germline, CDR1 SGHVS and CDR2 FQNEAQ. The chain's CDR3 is CATSLAQGGGAEKLFF. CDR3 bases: TGTGCCACCAGCTTAGCGCAAGGAGGGGGCGCCGAAAAACTGTTTTTT.

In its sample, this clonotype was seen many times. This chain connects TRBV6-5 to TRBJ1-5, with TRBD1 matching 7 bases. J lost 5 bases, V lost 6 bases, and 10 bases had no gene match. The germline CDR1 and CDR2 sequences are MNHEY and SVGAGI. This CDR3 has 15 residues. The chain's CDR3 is CASSVTTGTDQPQHF. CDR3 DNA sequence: TGTGCCAGCAGCGTAACCACCGGGACAGATCAGCCCCAGCATTTT.

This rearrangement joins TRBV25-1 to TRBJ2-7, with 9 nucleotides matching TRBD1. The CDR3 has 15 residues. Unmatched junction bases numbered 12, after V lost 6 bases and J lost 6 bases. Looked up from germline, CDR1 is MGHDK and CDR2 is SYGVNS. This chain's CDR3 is CASRQSGTGFGEQYF. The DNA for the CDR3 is TGTGCCAGCAGACAGTCCGGGACAGGGTTTGGCGAGCAGTACTTC.

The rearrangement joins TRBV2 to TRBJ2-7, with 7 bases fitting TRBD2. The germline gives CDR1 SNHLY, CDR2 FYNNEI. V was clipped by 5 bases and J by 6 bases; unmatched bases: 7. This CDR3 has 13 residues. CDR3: CASSLLGLGEQYF. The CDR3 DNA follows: TGTGCCAGCAGTCTACTTGGACTAGGCGAGCAGTACTTC.

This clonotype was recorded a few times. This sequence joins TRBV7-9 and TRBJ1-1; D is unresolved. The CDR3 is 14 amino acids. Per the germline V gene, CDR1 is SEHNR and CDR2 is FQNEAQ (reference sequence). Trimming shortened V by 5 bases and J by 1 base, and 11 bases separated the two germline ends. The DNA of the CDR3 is TGTGCCAGCAGCCGTCGCCCGGGGAACACTGAAGCTTTCTTT. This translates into CASSRRPGNTEAFF.

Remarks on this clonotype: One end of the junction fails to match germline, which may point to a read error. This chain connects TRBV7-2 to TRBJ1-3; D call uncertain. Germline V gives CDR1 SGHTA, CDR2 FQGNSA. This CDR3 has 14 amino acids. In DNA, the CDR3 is TGCGCCAGCAGCCACACTTCCTCTGGAAACACCATATATTTT. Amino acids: CASSHTSSGNTIYF.

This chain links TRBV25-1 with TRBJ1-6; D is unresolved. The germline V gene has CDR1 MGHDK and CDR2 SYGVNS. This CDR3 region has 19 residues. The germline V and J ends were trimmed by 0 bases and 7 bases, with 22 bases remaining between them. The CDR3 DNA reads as TGTGCCAGCAGTGAATACAGAATTGGAGGGATCGCGCCGAATTCACCCCTCCACTTT. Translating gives CASSEYRIGGIAPNSPLHF.

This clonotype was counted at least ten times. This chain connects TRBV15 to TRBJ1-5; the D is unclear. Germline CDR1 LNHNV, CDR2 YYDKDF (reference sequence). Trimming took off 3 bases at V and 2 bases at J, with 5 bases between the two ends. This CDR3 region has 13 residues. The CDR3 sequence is CATSRDGNQPQHF. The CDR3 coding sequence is TGTGCCACCAGCAGGGACGGCAATCAGCCCCAGCATTTT.

The CDR3 sequence: CASSLDVGQGEAFF. The CDR3 DNA sequence: TGTGCCAGCAGCTTAGATGTCGGGCAGGGTGAAGCTTTCTTT. This chain joins TRBV11-3 and TRBJ1-1, with D possibly TRBD1 on 5 matching bases. Germline V lookup: CDR1 SGHNT, CDR2 YENEEA. V was clipped by 0 bases and J by 7 bases, with 12 bases between them. The CDR3 has 14 residues.

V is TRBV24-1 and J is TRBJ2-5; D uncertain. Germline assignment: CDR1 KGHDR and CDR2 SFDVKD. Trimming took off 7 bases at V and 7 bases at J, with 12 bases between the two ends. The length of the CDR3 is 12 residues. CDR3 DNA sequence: TGTGCCACCAGGGCAGGACGGTCGACCCAGTACTTC. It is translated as CATRAGRSTQYF.

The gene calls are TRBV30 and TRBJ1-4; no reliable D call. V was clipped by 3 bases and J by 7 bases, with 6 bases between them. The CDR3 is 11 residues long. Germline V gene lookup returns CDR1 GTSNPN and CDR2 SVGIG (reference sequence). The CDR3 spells CAWSRGEKLFF. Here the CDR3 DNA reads TGTGCCTGGAGCCGGGGTGAAAAACTGTTTTTT.

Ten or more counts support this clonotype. CDR3 loop: CASSLRTGAYEQYF. Written as DNA, the CDR3 is TGTGCCAGCAGTCTCCGAACTGGGGCCTACGAGCAGTACTTC. The chain combines TRBV2 with TRBJ2-7; D not certain. Germline V gives CDR1 SNHLY, CDR2 FYNNEI. The CDR3 has 14 amino acids. V was shortened by 5 bases and J by 2 bases, with 13 bases between the two germline ends.

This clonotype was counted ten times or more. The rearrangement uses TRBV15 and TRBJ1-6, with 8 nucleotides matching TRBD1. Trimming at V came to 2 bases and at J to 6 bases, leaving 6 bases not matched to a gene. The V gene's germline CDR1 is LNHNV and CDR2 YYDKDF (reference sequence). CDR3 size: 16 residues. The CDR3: CATSRYQGATNSPLHF. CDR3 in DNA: TGTGCCACCAGCAGATACCAGGGGGCTACTAATTCACCCCTCCACTTT.

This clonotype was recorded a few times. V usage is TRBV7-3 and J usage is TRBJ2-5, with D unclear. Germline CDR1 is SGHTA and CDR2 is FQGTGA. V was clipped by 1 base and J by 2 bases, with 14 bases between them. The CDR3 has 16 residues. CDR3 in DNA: TGTGCCAGCAGCTTAAGCCGACCGGGTCCTCAAGAGACCCAGTACTTC. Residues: CASSLSRPGPQETQYF.

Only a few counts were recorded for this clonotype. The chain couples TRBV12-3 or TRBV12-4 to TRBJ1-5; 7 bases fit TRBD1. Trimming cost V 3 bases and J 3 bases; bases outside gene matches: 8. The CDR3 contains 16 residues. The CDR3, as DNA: TGTGCCAGCAGTTTCGGAGGGGGCCGGAACAATCAGCCCCAGCATTTT. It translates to CASSFGGGRNNQPQHF.